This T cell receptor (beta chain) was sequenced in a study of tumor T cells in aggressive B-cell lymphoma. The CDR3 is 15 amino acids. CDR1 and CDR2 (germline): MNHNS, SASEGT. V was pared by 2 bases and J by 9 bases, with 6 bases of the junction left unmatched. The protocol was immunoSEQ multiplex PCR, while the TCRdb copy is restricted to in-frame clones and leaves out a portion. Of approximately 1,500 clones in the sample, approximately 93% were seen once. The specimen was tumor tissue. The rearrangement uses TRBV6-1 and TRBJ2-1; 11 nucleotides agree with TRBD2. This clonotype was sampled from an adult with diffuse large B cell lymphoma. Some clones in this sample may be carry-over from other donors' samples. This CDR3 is CASSELLAGVSEQFF. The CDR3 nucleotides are TGTGCCAGCAGTGAATTACTAGCGGGAGTCAGTGAGCAGTTCTTC.